These T cell receptor beta chains were read from a single sample in a study of Graves' ophthalmopathy and Graves' hyperthyroidism. TCRdb analysed the multiplex PCR reads with MiXCR anew, one entry per CDR3 protein. Of under 250,000 distinct CDR3 sequences listed, approximately 28% are singletons. The sample was peripheral blood. The receptors were gathered from a man between 50 and 59 years old with Graves' ophthalmopathy. Each CDR3 is given with its conserved first and last residue. Fields, in order: J gene, V gene, D gene, clone size, CDR3 length, CDR3 protein, CDR3 DNA. The D gene is left open where the match is weak. Clone size is given as once, few, many, or a class for an expanded clone.

J gene: TRBJ1-1
V gene: TRBV4-2
D gene: TRBD1
clone size: many
CDR3 length: 18
CDR3 protein: CASSHGDSSGPRNTEAFF
CDR3 DNA: TGTGCCAGCAGCCACGGGGACAGTTCTGGCCCCCGGAACACTGAAGCTTTCTTT

J gene: TRBJ2-7
V gene: TRBV20-1
D gene: NA
clone size: many
CDR3 length: 18
CDR3 protein: CSARGQGRSGSRPYEQYF
CDR3 DNA: TGCAGTGCCAGGGGACAGGGTCGTAGCGGGAGCCGTCCATACGAGCAGTACTTC

J gene: TRBJ2-5
V gene: TRBV11-2
D gene: TRBD1
clone size: many
CDR3 length: 16
CDR3 protein: CASSFPHRGSLETQYF
CDR3 DNA: TGTGCCAGCAGCTTCCCCCACAGGGGTTCCTTAGAGACCCAGTACTTC

J gene: TRBJ2-2
V gene: TRBV12-3/TRBV12-4
D gene: NA
clone size: many
CDR3 length: 16
CDR3 protein: CASSLALAGNTGELFF
CDR3 DNA: TGTGCCAGCAGTTTAGCGCTAGCAGGGAACACCGGGGAGCTGTTTTTT

J gene: TRBJ1-5
V gene: TRBV7-6
D gene: NA
clone size: many
CDR3 length: 14
CDR3 protein: CASSLARQGQPQHF
CDR3 DNA: TGTGCCAGCAGCTTAGCGCGGCAGGGTCAGCCCCAGCATTTT

J gene: TRBJ2-4
V gene: TRBV6-2/TRBV6-3
D gene: TRBD2
clone size: many
CDR3 length: 15
CDR3 protein: CASSLLAGLKNIQYF
CDR3 DNA: TGTGCCAGCAGTTTACTAGCGGGTCTCAAAAACATTCAGTACTTC

J gene: TRBJ1-5
V gene: TRBV28
D gene: TRBD1
clone size: many
CDR3 length: 15
CDR3 protein: CATTSQGASNQPQHF
CDR3 DNA: TGTGCCACGACTTCACAGGGGGCCAGCAATCAGCCCCAGCATTTT

J gene: TRBJ2-5
V gene: TRBV19
D gene: NA
clone size: once
CDR3 length: 13
CDR3 protein: CASSIKWGETQYF
CDR3 DNA: TGTGCCAGTAGTATTAAGTGGGGAGAGACCCAGTACTTC

J gene: TRBJ2-7
V gene: TRBV5-1
D gene: NA
clone size: many
CDR3 length: 16
CDR3 protein: CASSGDTGGLLYEQYF
CDR3 DNA: TGCGCCAGCAGCGGAGACACGGGCGGCCTCCTCTACGAGCAGTACTTC

J gene: TRBJ1-1
V gene: TRBV6-2/TRBV6-3
D gene: TRBD1
clone size: many
CDR3 length: 14
CDR3 protein: CASSYTGENTEAFF
CDR3 DNA: TGTGCCAGCAGTTACACAGGGGAAAACACTGAAGCTTTCTTT

J gene: TRBJ2-5
V gene: TRBV20-1
D gene: NA
clone size: many
CDR3 length: 15
CDR3 protein: CSARDLTGLQETQYF
CDR3 DNA: TGCAGTGCTAGAGATCTGACAGGCCTACAAGAGACCCAGTACTTC

J gene: TRBJ2-7
V gene: TRBV28
D gene: TRBD1
clone size: many
CDR3 length: 17
CDR3 protein: CAPRGGQGKNLSYEQYF
CDR3 DNA: TGTGCCCCCAGGGGGGGACAGGGCAAAAACCTCTCCTACGAGCAGTACTTC

J gene: TRBJ2-5
V gene: TRBV20-1
D gene: NA
clone size: many
CDR3 length: 14
CDR3 protein: CSARGPDWQETQYF
CDR3 DNA: TGCAGTGCTAGAGGTCCGGACTGGCAAGAGACCCAGTACTTC

J gene: TRBJ1-1
V gene: TRBV6-1
D gene: NA
clone size: many
CDR3 length: 15
CDR3 protein: CASSEALNGNTEAFF
CDR3 DNA: TGTGCCAGCAGTGAAGCGCTTAACGGTAACACTGAAGCTTTCTTT